This T cell receptor beta chain was captured in a study of blood T cell repertoires in COVID-19. As for the study in general: The origin of the acute and convalescent COVID-19 samples was the United States, Italy and Spain. The cDNA or gDNA used as material had been derived from T cells, B-cell-depleted T cells, or PBMCs.

CDR3 length: 17 residues. Germline CDR1 and CDR2: SGHTA and FQGNSA. J gave up 4 bases and V 5 bases, and 12 bases lay outside the gene matches. In the authors' workflow: Amplification of reference gene primers was used by the study to estimate nucleated cell counts. Method: immunoSEQ multiplex PCR; TCRdb's copy keeps in-frame clones and lacks some. The DNA gave D and trimming, while V, J and clone size come from that table. The sample includes around 200,000 clones, about 86% of them seen just once. The chain is built from TRBV7-2 and TRBJ2-1; 9 positions match TRBD2. This TCR was sampled from a man younger than 45 with active or convalescent COVID-19. Sequenced material: peripheral blood. The CDR3 loop is CASSVSNMGLAYNEQFF. CDR3 DNA: TGTGCCAGCAGCGTATCCAACATGGGACTAGCATACAATGAGCAGTTCTTC. The complete variable domain, with remaining parts taken from reference TRBV7-2 and TRBJ2-1, reads GAGVSQSPSNKVTEKGKDVELRCDPISGHTALYWYRQSLGQGLEFLIYFQGNSAPDKSGLPSDRFSAERTGGSVSTLTIQRTQQEDSAVYLCASSVSNMGLAYNEQFFGPGTRLTVL.